A single sample is the source of the 32 T cell receptor beta chains below, sequenced in a study of shared clonotypes between healthy human individuals. Only in-frame clones appear in the TCRdb table, and some are missing; sequencing was by immunoSEQ multiplex PCR. Of hundreds of thousands of clones in the sample, around 77% are singletons; the top ten hold approximately 12%. The material sequenced was PBMCs. The receptors shown here come from a woman aged 40 to 50 in good health. Some clones in this sample may be carry-over from other donors' samples.

The chain couples TRBV28 to TRBJ2-4; TRBD2 agrees at 13 bases. The germline V gene encodes CDR1 MDHEN and CDR2 SYDVKM. The trim removed 4 bases at V and 0 bases at J, leaving 6 bases unmatched. CDR3 length equals 18 residues. As DNA, the CDR3 is TGTGCCAGCAGTTCCGGACTAGCGGGAGAAATAGCCAAAAACATTCAGTACTTC. This codes for CASSSGLAGEIAKNIQYF.

The V and J genes are TRBV30 and TRBJ1-2, with unresolved D. The germline CDR1 and CDR2 sequences are GTSNPN and SVGIG (reference sequence). The V end lost 0 bases, the J end lost 2 bases, and 10 bases lay between the germline ends. The CDR3 extends over 14 amino acids. CDR3 protein: CAWSVSLGNYGYTF. The CDR3 nucleotides read TGTGCCTGGAGTGTAAGTTTAGGGAACTATGGCTACACCTTC.

The chain employs TRBV10-3 and TRBJ2-7; D gene uncertain. Trimming took off 0 bases at V and 2 bases at J, with 8 bases between the two ends. The germline gives CDR1 ENHRY, CDR2 SYGVKD. The CDR3 totals 14 residues. CDR3 sequence reads: CAISESRTPYEQYF. CDR3 coding DNA: TGTGCCATCAGTGAGTCGAGAACCCCCTACGAGCAGTACTTC.

This clone was counted between two and nine times. The chain carries TRBV19 and TRBJ2-2; 9 bases map to TRBD1. The length of the CDR3 is 13 residues. J lost 5 bases, V lost 6 bases, and 1 base had no gene match. Germline V gene data show CDR1 as LNHDA and CDR2 as SQIVND (reference sequence). CDR3 bases: TGTGCCAGTAGCGACAGGGGGACCGGGGAGCTGTTTTTT. As protein: CASSDRGTGELFF.

The chain combines TRBV25-1 with TRBJ2-5; perhaps D is TRBD1 or TRBD2 (5 bases each). V gave up 1 base and J gave up 11 bases, with 20 bases separating them. The CDR3 has 15 amino acids. The V gene's germline CDR1 is MGHDK and CDR2 SYGVNS. Written as DNA, the CDR3 is TGTGCCAGCAGTGAATCAGGGACCTACCCGAGAGGGCAGTACTTC. Translated, it gives CASSESGTYPRGQYF.

The chain recombines TRBV9 with TRBJ1-2, with D perhaps TRBD1 (5 bases). The CDR3 is made up of 14 amino acids. V lost 0 bases to trimming and J lost 8 bases, with 14 bases between them. Germline values: CDR1 SGDLS, CDR2 YYNGEE. The CDR3 region is CASSVGWGREGYTF. The DNA for the CDR3 is TGTGCCAGCAGCGTAGGTTGGGGACGAGAGGGCTACACCTTC.

This chain connects TRBV5-1 to TRBJ1-2; 9 nucleotides line up with TRBD1. The V and J ends lost 3 bases and 4 bases, in that order; junction bases with no gene match: 13. Looked up from germline, CDR1 is SGHRS and CDR2 is YFSETQ. The CDR3 extends over 17 amino acids. Written as DNA, the CDR3 is TGCGCCAGCAGCTCGAGCCCGGGACAGGGTACGAGCTATGGCTACACCTTC. It specifies CASSSSPGQGTSYGYTF.

J is TRBJ2-7 and V is TRBV15; 8 nucleotides match TRBD1. Trimming removed 4 bases from V and 2 bases from J; junction bases left unmatched: 4. CDR3 length equals 14 residues. CDR1 and CDR2 (germline): LNHNV, YYDKDF (reference sequence). The CDR3 nucleotides are TGTGCCACCAGCACCCGGACAGGGACCTACGAGCAGTACTTC. Translation gives CATSTRTGTYEQYF.

CDR3 sequence reads: CASSRTGWGESEAFF. The CDR3 coding sequence is TGTGCCAGCAGCCGGACAGGGTGGGGAGAGTCTGAAGCTTTCTTT. The genes are TRBV5-5 and TRBJ1-1, with TRBD1 matching 8 bases. From germline, CDR1 is SGHKS and CDR2 YYEKEE (reference sequence). V trimming: 4 bases; J trimming: 6 bases; junction bases outside the gene matches: 11. CDR3 size: 15 residues.

The chain recombines TRBV11-2 with TRBJ2-7; D unclear. V lost 8 bases and J lost 3, with 8 bases in between. Germline CDR1 reads SGHAT; CDR2 reads FQNNGV. This CDR3 has 11 residues. CDR3 DNA: TGTGCCAGCGTAAGCGTCTACGAGCAGTACTTC. The encoded protein is CASVSVYEQYF.

The chain's CDR3 is CASSEIGGSVLHEQFF. CDR3 DNA sequence: TGTGCCAGCAGTGAAATTGGGGGCTCGGTCCTCCATGAGCAGTTCTTC. The rearrangement uses TRBV6-1 and TRBJ2-1, with D perhaps TRBD1 (6 bases). CDR1 is MNHNS and CDR2 is SASEGT in the germline V gene. V shed 2 bases and J shed 8 bases, with 19 bases lying between them. The CDR3 covers 16 residues.

V and J are TRBV7-8 and TRBJ2-1; D call uncertain. Per germline, CDR1 SGHVS and CDR2 FQNEAQ. CDR3 length equals 14 residues. Trimming removed 3 bases from V and 3 bases from J, with 9 bases in between. The CDR3 DNA follows: TGTGCCAGCAGCTTGGCAGAACTCTACAATGAGCAGTTCTTC. Amino acid sequence: CASSLAELYNEQFF. The whole variable domain, filled in from reference TRBV7-8 and TRBJ2-1, reads GAGVSQSPRYKVAKRGQDVALRCDPISGHVSLFWYQQALGQGPEFLTYFQNEAQLDKSGLPSDRFFAERPEGSVSTLKIQRTQQEDSAVYLCASSLAELYNEQFFGPGTRLTVL.

This clone showed up many times. The chain couples TRBV28 to TRBJ2-7, with D possibly matching TRBD2 (6 bases). V lost 6 bases, J lost 5 bases, and 14 bases lay in between. The CDR3 consists of 13 residues. The germline V gene has CDR1 MDHEN and CDR2 SYDVKM. The CDR3: CASRGPGLHEQYF. The DNA of the CDR3 is TGTGCCAGCAGGGGACCGGGACTGCACGAGCAGTACTTC.

The rearrangement uses TRBV6-1 and TRBJ2-1, with TRBD2 matching 8 bases. The germline CDR1 and CDR2 sequences are MNHNS and SASEGT. The CDR3 has 14 residues. V gave up 3 bases and J gave up 13 bases; unmatched junction bases: 11. The CDR3 protein is CASSDPRLAHKQFF. Here the CDR3 DNA reads TGTGCCAGCAGTGACCCCAGACTAGCGCACAAACAGTTCTTC.

The V call is TRBV15, the J call TRBJ2-7; 7 bases are shared with TRBD2. Germline values: CDR1 LNHNV, CDR2 YYDKDF (reference sequence). V dropped 1 base and J dropped 6; count of bases not matched to a gene: 9. The CDR3 contains 15 residues. For the CDR3, the DNA is TGTGCCACCAGCAGAGGGGGGGGAGGAGGTCCCGAGCAGTACTTC. Its translation: CATSRGGGGGPEQYF.

This clone showed up just a few times. This rearrangement joins TRBV7-3 to TRBJ2-7, with a possible D match to TRBD2 (7 bases). This CDR3 is built from 15 residues. V dropped 5 bases and J dropped 2 bases, with 16 bases sitting between them. Germline CDR1 is SGHTA and CDR2 is FQGTGA. The CDR3 protein is CASSRGASGTYEQYF. The CDR3 coding sequence is TGTGCCAGCAGCCGGGGGGCTAGCGGTACCTACGAGCAGTACTTC.

The CDR3 bases are TGTGCCAGCAGGCCCGGCAGGGAAGGAAACACTGAAGCTTTCTTT. Protein: CASRPGREGNTEAFF. The chain carries TRBV9 and TRBJ1-1, with D possibly being TRBD1 (5 bases). The V gene lost 5 bases and the J gene lost 2 bases, with 16 bases spanning the gap. The CDR3 covers 15 residues. Germline loops: CDR1 SGDLS, CDR2 YYNGEE.

The rearrangement joins TRBV6-4 to TRBJ2-3; no reliable D call. This CDR3 is 14 amino acids long. Germline lookup yields CDR1 MRHNA and CDR2 SNTAGT. V was cut by 2 bases and J by 6 bases, with 12 bases left in between. The CDR3 here is CASSDVDHSDTQYF. The CDR3 DNA reads as TGTGCCAGCAGTGACGTGGACCACTCTGATACGCAGTATTTT.

This clone was observed a handful of times. The chain couples TRBV11-2 to TRBJ2-1; the match to TRBD2 covers 10 bases. The J segment lost 3 bases and the V segment lost 4 bases, leaving 3 bases of the junction unmatched. Germline V gene data show CDR1 as SGHAT and CDR2 as FQNNGV. The CDR3 runs to 15 residues. Here the CDR3 reads CASSYGTSDYNEQFF. In DNA, the CDR3 is TGTGCCAGCAGCTACGGGACTAGCGACTACAATGAGCAGTTCTTC.

The rearrangement uses TRBV29-1 and TRBJ1-3, with D unclear. Germline values: CDR1 SQVTM, CDR2 ANQGSEA. Trimming removed 7 bases at V and 4 bases at J, with 14 bases between. This CDR3 contains 13 residues. CDR3 sequence reads: CSGRVSGGNTIYF. As DNA, the CDR3 is TGCAGCGGCCGGGTTTCTGGAGGAAACACCATATATTTT.

The chain has TRBV15 and TRBJ2-1; D call uncertain. Deletions cut 0 bases from V and 9 bases from J, with 9 bases between. In germline, CDR1 is LNHNV, CDR2 YYDKDF (reference sequence). The CDR3 has 13 residues. DNA for the CDR3: TGTGCCACCAGCAGAGATCAATGGGCTGAGCAGTTCTTC. It is translated as CATSRDQWAEQFF. The variable domain in full, with the rest retrieved from reference TRBV15 and TRBJ2-1, is DAMVIQNPRYQVTQFGKPVTLSCSQTLNHNVMYWYQQKSSQAPKLLFHYYDKDFNNEADTPDNFQSRRPNTSFCFLDIRSPGLGDTAMYLCATSRDQWAEQFFGPGTRLTVL.

The CDR3 nucleotides are TGCGCCAGCAGCTTGTTTAGCGGGAGAGCGGAGACCCAGTACTTC. Protein product: CASSLFSGRAETQYF. The chain links TRBV5-1 to TRBJ2-5, with 9 positions matching TRBD2. The V and J ends lost 1 base and 5 bases, in that order; junction bases with no gene match: 6. Germline values: CDR1 SGHRS, CDR2 YFSETQ. This CDR3 contains 15 residues.

This clone was recorded at least ten times. The identical CDR3 is also encoded by other nucleotide sequences in the sample. The chain combines TRBV29-1 with TRBJ1-1; TRBD1 aligns across 7 bases. Germline V gives CDR1 SQVTM, CDR2 ANQGSEA. V lost 6 bases to trimming and J lost 3 bases; unmatched junction nucleotides: 4. CDR3 size: 12 residues. This CDR3 reads CSVRQGDTEAFF. The CDR3 DNA is TGCAGCGTCAGACAGGGTGACACTGAAGCTTTCTTT.

The genes are TRBV5-1 and TRBJ2-1, with a weak D call TRBD1 (5 bases). Per the germline V gene, CDR1 is SGHRS and CDR2 is YFSETQ. CDR3 size: 13 residues. Deletions cut 0 bases from V and 10 bases from J, with 11 bases between. CDR3 sequence reads: CASSLGQHREQFF. In nucleotides, the CDR3 is TGCGCCAGCAGCTTGGGACAGCATCGGGAGCAGTTCTTC.

The chain joins TRBV7-3 to TRBJ2-5, with a weak D call TRBD2 (5 bases). Germline loops: CDR1 SGHTA, CDR2 FQGTGA. The germline V and J ends were trimmed by 3 bases and 1 base, with 15 bases remaining between them. The CDR3 consists of 16 residues. The DNA for the CDR3 is TGTGCCAGCAGCTTCGGGCCGCGAAGCGGCCAAGAGACCCAGTACTTC. Its translation: CASSFGPRSGQETQYF.

The chain is built from TRBV7-8 and TRBJ2-7, with 7 bases fitting TRBD2. V lost 1 base, J lost 2 bases, and 5 bases stayed unmatched. The germline CDR1 and CDR2 sequences are SGHVS and FQNEAQ. The CDR3 totals 15 residues. The CDR3 is CASSLVRGIAYEQYF. DNA for the CDR3: TGTGCCAGCAGCTTAGTGCGGGGGATAGCCTACGAGCAGTACTTC.

The chain couples TRBV7-3 to TRBJ2-1, with TRBD2 matching over 8 bases. This CDR3 contains 16 residues. The V gene end was trimmed by 2 bases and the J gene end by 8 bases; junction bases not matched to a gene: 11. In germline, CDR1 is SGHTA, CDR2 FQGTGA. The CDR3 sequence is CASSLQAGAGVDEQFF. The CDR3 nucleotides read TGTGCCAGCAGCTTACAGGCGGGAGCGGGGGTCGATGAGCAGTTCTTC.

This sequence joins TRBV7-6 and TRBJ2-2, with 11 bases lining up with TRBD2. Germline trimming cut 4 bases from V and 4 bases from J; bases unmatched to any gene: 5. Per germline, CDR1 SGHVS and CDR2 FNYEAQ. The CDR3 runs to 16 residues. Here the CDR3 reads CASSSPSGRITGELFF. As DNA, the CDR3 is TGTGCCAGCAGCTCCCCTAGCGGGAGGATCACCGGGGAGCTGTTTTTT.

This clone was seen a single time. This chain links TRBV27 with TRBJ1-5; 10 bases are shared with TRBD1. There are 15 residues in the CDR3. Germline-derived CDR1 and CDR2 are MNHEY and SMNVEV (reference sequence). V trimming: 2 bases; J trimming: 6 bases; junction bases outside the gene matches: 4. The CDR3 loop reads CASSLRQGATQPQHF. CDR3 coding DNA: TGTGCCAGCAGTTTACGACAGGGGGCCACTCAGCCCCAGCATTTT.

This clone was seen ten or more times. The chain joins TRBV28 to TRBJ2-7; weak D call: TRBD2 (6 bases). Trimming removed 5 bases from V and 4 bases from J, with 15 bases in between. Per germline, CDR1 MDHEN and CDR2 SYDVKM. The length of the CDR3 is 14 residues. Here the CDR3 reads CASSPQEGRYEQYF. The CDR3 DNA follows: TGTGCCAGCAGTCCCCAGGAGGGGCGGTACGAGCAGTACTTC.

The chain combines TRBV4-3 with TRBJ2-3, with a tentative D call TRBD2 (5 bases). This CDR3 comprises 15 residues. CDR1 LGHNA and CDR2 YSLEER come from the germline V gene. Trimming stripped 1 base from V and 6 bases from J, with 14 bases between. The CDR3 loop reads CASSQVGDSADTQYF. For the CDR3, the DNA is TGCGCCAGCAGCCAAGTCGGGGATTCCGCGGATACGCAGTATTTT.

V is TRBV4-3 and J is TRBJ2-1, with 12 bases identical to TRBD2. There are 16 residues in the CDR3. The V and J ends lost 4 bases and 3 bases, in that order; junction bases with no gene match: 4. CDR1 is LGHNA and CDR2 is YSLEER in the germline V gene. The CDR3 nucleotides read TGCGCCAGCAGCCCTCGACTAGCGGGAGACTACAATGAGCAGTTCTTC. Amino acids: CASSPRLAGDYNEQFF.